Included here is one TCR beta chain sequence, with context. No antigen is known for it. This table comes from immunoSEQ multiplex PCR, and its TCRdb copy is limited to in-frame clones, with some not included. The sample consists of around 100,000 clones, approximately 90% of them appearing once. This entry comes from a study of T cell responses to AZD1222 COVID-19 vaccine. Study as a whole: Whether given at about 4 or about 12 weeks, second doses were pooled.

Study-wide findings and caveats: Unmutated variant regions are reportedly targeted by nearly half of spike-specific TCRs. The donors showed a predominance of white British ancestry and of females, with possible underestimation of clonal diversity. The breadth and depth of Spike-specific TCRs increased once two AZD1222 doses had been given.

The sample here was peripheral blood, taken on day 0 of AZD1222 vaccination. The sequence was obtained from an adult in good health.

DNA for the CDR3: TGTGCCAGCAGCTTTGGGAGAAACGAGCAGTACTTC. It encodes CASSFGRNEQYF. The chain has TRBV7-9 and TRBJ2-7; tentative D call: TRBD2 (5 bases). CDR3 length equals 12 residues. V lost 3 bases, J lost 5 bases, and 8 bases lay in between. Germline CDR1 is SEHNR and CDR2 is FQNEAQ (reference sequence).